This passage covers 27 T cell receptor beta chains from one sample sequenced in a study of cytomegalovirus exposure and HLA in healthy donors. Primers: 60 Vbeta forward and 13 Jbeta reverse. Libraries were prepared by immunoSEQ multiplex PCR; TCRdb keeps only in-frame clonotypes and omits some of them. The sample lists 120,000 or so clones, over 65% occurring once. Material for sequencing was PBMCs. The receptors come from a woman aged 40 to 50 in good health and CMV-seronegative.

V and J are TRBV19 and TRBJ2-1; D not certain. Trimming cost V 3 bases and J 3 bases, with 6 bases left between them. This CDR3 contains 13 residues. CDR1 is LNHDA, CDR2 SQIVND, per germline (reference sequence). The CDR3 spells CASSINGYNEQFF. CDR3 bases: TGTGCCAGTAGTATCAACGGCTACAATGAGCAGTTCTTC.

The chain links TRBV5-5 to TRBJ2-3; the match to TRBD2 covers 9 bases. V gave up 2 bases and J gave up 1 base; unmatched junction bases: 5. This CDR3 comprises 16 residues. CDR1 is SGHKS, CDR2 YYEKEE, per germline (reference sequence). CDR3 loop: CASSLWGGGGTDTQYF. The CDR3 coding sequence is TGTGCCAGCAGCTTATGGGGCGGGGGGGGCACAGATACGCAGTATTTT.

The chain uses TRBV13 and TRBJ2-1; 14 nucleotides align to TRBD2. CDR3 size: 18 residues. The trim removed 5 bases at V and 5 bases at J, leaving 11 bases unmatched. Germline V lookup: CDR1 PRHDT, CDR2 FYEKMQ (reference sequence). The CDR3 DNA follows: TGTGCCAGCAGCCCCCGGACTAGCGGGAGGTTGGGCCACAATGAGCAGTTCTTC. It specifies CASSPRTSGRLGHNEQFF.

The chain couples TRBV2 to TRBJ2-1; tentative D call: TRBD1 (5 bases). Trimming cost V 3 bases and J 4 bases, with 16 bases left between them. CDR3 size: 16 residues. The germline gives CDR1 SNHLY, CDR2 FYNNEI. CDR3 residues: CASSDLTGEDYNEQFF. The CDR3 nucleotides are TGTGCCAGCAGTGACTTAACAGGAGAGGATTACAATGAGCAGTTCTTC. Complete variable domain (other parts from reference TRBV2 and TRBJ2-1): EPEVTQTPSHQVTQMGQEVILRCVPISNHLYFYWYRQILGQKVEFLVSFYNNEISEKSEIFDDQFSVERPDGSNFTLKIRSTKLEDSAMYFCASSDLTGEDYNEQFFGPGTRLTVL.

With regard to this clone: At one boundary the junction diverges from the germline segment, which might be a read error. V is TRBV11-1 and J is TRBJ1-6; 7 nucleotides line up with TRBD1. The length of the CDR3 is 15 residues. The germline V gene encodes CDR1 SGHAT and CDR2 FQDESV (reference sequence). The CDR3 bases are TGTGCTAGCAGCTCCGGGACAGCAGGAGGGTTCCCCCTCCACTTT. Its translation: CASSSGTAGGFPLHF.

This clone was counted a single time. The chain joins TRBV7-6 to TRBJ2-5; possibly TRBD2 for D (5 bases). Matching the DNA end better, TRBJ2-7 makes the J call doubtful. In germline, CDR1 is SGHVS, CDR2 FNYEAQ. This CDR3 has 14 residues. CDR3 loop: CASSLAGDIYEQYF. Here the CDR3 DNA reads TGTGCCAGCAGCTTAGCGGGAGATATCTACGAGCAGTACTTC.

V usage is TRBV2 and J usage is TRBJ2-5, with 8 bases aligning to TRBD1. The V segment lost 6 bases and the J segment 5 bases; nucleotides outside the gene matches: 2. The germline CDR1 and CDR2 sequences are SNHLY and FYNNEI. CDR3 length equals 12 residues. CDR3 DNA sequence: TGTGCCAGCAGAGGGGACAGGGAGACCCAGTACTTC. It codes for CASRGDRETQYF.

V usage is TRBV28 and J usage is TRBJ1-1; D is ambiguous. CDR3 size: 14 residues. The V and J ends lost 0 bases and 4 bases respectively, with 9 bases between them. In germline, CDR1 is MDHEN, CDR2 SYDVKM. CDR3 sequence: CASSLWVRATEAFF. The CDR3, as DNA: TGTGCCAGCAGTTTATGGGTTCGAGCCACTGAAGCTTTCTTT.

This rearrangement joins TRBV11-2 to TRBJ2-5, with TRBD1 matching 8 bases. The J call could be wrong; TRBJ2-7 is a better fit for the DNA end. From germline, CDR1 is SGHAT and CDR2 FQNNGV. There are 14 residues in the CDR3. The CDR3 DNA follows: TGTGCCAGCAGCTTAGTACAGGGGGACTACGAGCAGTACTTC. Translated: CASSLVQGDYEQYF.

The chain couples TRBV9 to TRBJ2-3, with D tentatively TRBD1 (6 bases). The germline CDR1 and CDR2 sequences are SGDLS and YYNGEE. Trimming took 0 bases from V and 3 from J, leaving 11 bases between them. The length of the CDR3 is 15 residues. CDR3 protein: CASSVEGVVTDTQYF. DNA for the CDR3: TGTGCCAGCAGCGTAGAGGGGGTAGTAACAGATACGCAGTATTTT. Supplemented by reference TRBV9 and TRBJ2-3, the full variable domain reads DSGVTQTPKHLITATGQRVTLRCSPRSGDLSVYWYQQSLDQGLQFLIQYYNGEERAKGNILERFSAQQFPDLHSELNLSSLELGDSALYFCASSVEGVVTDTQYFGPGTRLTVL.

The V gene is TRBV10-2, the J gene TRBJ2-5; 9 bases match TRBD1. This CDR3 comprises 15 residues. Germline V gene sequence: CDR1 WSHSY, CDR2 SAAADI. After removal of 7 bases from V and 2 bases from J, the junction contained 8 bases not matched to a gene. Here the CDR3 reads CASIDRDRDQETQYF. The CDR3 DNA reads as TGCGCCAGCATTGACCGGGACAGGGATCAAGAGACCCAGTACTTC.

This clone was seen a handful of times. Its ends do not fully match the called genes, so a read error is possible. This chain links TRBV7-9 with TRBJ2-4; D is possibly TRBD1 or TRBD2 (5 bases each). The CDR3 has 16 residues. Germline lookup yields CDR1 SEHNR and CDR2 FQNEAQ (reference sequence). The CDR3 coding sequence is TGTTCCAGCAGCTTAGGGGCAGGACTAGCCAAAAACATTCAGTACTTC. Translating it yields CSSSLGAGLAKNIQYF.

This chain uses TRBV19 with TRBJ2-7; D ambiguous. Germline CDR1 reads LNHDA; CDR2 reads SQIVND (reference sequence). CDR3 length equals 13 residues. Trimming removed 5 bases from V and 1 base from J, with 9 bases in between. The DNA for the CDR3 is TGTGCCAGTAGTTTGGCGGAATCCTACGAGCAGTACTTC. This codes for CASSLAESYEQYF.

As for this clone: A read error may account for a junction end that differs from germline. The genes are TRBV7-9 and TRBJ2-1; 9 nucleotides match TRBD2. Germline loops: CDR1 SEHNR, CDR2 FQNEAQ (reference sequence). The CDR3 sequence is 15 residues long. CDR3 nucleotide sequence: TGTTCCAGCAGCTTACGACTAGCGGTGATCAATGAGCAGTTCTTC. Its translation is CSSSLRLAVINEQFF.

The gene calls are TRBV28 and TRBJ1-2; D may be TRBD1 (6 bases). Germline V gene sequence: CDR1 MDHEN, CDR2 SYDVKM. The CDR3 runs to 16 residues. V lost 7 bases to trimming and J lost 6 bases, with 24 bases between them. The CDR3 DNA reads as TGTGCCAGCACCCTGGGGGGGGCGAAGGGAAGGAATGGCTACACCTTC. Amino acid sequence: CASTLGGAKGRNGYTF.

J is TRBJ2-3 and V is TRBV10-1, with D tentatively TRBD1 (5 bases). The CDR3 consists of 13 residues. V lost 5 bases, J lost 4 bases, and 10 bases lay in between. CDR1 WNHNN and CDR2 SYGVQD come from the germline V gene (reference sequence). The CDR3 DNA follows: TGCGCCAGCAGTCTGCAGGGCGCAGATACGCAGTATTTT. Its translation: CASSLQGADTQYF.

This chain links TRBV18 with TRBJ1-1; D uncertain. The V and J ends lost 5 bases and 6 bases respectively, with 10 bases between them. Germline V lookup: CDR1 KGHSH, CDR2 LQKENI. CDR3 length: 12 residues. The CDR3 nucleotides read TGTGCCAGCTCATCGGGGAGAGCTGAAGCTTTCTTT. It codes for CASSSGRAEAFF.

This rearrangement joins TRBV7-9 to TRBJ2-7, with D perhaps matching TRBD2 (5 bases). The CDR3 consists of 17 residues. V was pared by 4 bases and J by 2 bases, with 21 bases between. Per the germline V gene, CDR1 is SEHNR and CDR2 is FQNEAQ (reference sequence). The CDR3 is CASSSLLAGKDAYEQYF. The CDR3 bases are TGTGCCAGCAGCTCTCTACTTGCGGGCAAGGACGCCTACGAGCAGTACTTC.

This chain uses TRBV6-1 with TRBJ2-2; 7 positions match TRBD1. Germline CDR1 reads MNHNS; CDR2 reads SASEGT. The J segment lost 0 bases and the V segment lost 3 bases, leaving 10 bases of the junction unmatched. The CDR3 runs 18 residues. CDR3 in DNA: TGTGCCAGCAGTGACGGACAGGATTCATGGGCGAACACCGGGGAGCTGTTTTTT. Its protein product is CASSDGQDSWANTGELFF.

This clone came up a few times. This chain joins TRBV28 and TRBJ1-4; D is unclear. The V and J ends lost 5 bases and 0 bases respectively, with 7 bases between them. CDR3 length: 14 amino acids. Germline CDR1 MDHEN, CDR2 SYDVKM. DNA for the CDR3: TGTGCCAGCAGTCAGATTTCAACTAATGAAAAACTGTTTTTT. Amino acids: CASSQISTNEKLFF.

The CDR3 region is CASRSGSGGDNEQFF. The CDR3 DNA is TGTGCCAGCCGATCTGGTTCGGGGGGGGACAATGAGCAGTTCTTC. The J gene is TRBJ2-1, the V gene TRBV11-1; TRBD2 aligns across 8 bases. Trimming at V came to 8 bases and at J to 5 bases, leaving 11 bases not matched to a gene. The germline V gene encodes CDR1 SGHAT and CDR2 FQDESV (reference sequence). The CDR3 has 15 residues.

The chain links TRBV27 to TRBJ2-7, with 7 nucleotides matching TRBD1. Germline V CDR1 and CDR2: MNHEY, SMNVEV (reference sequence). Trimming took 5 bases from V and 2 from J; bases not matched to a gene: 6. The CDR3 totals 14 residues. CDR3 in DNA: TGTGCCAGCAGTAACAGGGGTTGGGCCTACGAGCAGTACTTC. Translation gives CASSNRGWAYEQYF.

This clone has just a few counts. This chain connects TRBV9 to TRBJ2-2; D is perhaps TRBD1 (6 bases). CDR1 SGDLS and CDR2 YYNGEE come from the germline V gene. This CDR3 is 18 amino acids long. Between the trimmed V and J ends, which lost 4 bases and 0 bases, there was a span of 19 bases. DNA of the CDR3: TGTGCCAGCAGCCCCCCAGTAAGACAGGCCACGAACACCGGGGAGCTGTTTTTT. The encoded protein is CASSPPVRQATNTGELFF.

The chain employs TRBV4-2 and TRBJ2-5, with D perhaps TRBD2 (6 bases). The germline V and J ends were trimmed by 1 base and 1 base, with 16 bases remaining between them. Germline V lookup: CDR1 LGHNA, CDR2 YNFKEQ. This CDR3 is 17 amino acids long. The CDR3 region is CASSQGTSRLVQETQYF. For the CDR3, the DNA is TGTGCCAGCAGCCAAGGCACAAGCAGACTAGTCCAAGAGACCCAGTACTTC.

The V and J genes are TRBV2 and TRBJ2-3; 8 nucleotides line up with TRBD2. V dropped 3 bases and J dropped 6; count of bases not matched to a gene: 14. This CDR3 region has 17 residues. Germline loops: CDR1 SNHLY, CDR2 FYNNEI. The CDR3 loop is CASSESGRKRESDTQYF. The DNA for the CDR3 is TGTGCCAGCAGTGAGTCAGGACGGAAGCGGGAGAGTGATACGCAGTATTTT. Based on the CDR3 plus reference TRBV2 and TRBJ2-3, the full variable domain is EPEVTQTPSHQVTQMGQEVILRCVPISNHLYFYWYRQILGQKVEFLVSFYNNEISEKSEIFDDQFSVERPDGSNFTLKIRSTKLEDSAMYFCASSESGRKRESDTQYFGPGTRLTVL.

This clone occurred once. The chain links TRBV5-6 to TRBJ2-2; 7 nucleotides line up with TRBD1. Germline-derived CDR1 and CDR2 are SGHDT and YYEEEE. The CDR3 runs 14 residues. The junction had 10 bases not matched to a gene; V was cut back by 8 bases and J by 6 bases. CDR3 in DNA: TGTGCCAGTGCCAGGGGGAGAAATTCCGGGGAGCTGTTTTTT. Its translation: CASARGRNSGELFF. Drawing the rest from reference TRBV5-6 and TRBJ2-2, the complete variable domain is DAGVTQSPTHLIKTRGQQVTLRCSPKSGHDTVSWYQQALGQGPQFIFQYYEEEERQRGNFPDRFSGHQFPNYSSELNVNALLLGDSALYLCASARGRNSGELFFGEGSRLTVL.

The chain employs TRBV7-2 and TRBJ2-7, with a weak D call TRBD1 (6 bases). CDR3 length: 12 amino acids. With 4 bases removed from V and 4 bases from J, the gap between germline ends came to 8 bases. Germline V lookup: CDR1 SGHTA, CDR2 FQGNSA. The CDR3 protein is CASSYRVYEQYF. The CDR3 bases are TGTGCCAGCAGCTACAGGGTTTACGAGCAGTACTTC.